A single sample is the source of the 25 T cell receptor beta chains below, sequenced in a study of OX40 agonist ivuxolimab in advanced cancers. Method: immunoSEQ multiplex PCR; TCRdb's copy keeps in-frame clones and lacks some. The sample has more than 55,000 clones, around 92% seen once; the top ten hold around 15%. The sample was CD4+ or CD8+ T cells sorted from blood, taken in a trial of the OX40 agonist ivuxolimab. The receptors were gathered from an adult with an advanced solid tumor such as melanoma, head and neck, liver or kidney cancer.

V and J are TRBV11-1 and TRBJ2-7; TRBD1 matches 10 bases. Germline assignment: CDR1 SGHAT and CDR2 FQDESV (reference sequence). The CDR3 spans 13 residues. V was pared by 6 bases and J by 4 bases, with 3 bases of the junction left unmatched. The CDR3 nucleotides read TGTGCCAGCAGGGACAGGGGGGAGTACGAGCAGTACTTC. Its protein is CASRDRGEYEQYF.

V gene TRBV6-5 combines with J gene TRBJ2-5; tentative D call: TRBD1 (5 bases). V dropped 4 bases and J dropped 4 bases, with 7 bases sitting between them. Germline loops: CDR1 MNHEY, CDR2 SVGAGI. This CDR3 contains 12 residues. The chain's CDR3 is CASSWQGETQYF. Written as DNA, the CDR3 is TGTGCCAGCAGTTGGCAGGGAGAGACCCAGTACTTC.

The chain links TRBV5-1 to TRBJ2-7; TRBD2 is a possible D gene (5 bases). V dropped 0 bases and J dropped 5 bases, with 18 bases sitting between them. The CDR3 sequence is 16 residues long. Germline assignment: CDR1 SGHRS and CDR2 YFSETQ. This CDR3 is CASSLGGSPLRDEQYF. The CDR3 DNA sequence: TGCGCCAGCAGCTTGGGAGGGTCCCCCCTTAGGGACGAGCAGTACTTC.

The chain employs TRBV7-8 and TRBJ2-7; unclear D gene. Trimming shortened V by 0 bases and J by 3 bases, and 9 bases separated the two germline ends. Germline V gene sequence: CDR1 SGHVS, CDR2 FQNEAQ. The CDR3 is 14 residues long. The DNA for the CDR3 is TGTGCCAGCAGCTTAGCGCAGAGCTTCTACGAGCAGTACTTC. Encoded protein: CASSLAQSFYEQYF.

The V call is TRBV29-1, the J call TRBJ1-1, with 7 nucleotides matching TRBD1. Germline assignment: CDR1 SQVTM and CDR2 ANQGSEA. This CDR3 has 17 residues. The V segment lost 0 bases and the J segment 2 bases; nucleotides outside the gene matches: 12. CDR3 DNA: TGCAGCGTTGAAGACTCGACAGGGAACGGAATCAACACTGAAGCTTTCTTT. This codes for CSVEDSTGNGINTEAFF.

The rearrangement uses TRBV11-2 and TRBJ2-5, with D unclear. Germline assignment: CDR1 SGHAT and CDR2 FQNNGV. The CDR3 contains 15 residues. Trimming cost V 5 bases and J 5 bases, with 18 bases left between them. CDR3 coding DNA: TGTGCCAGCAGCCACCGGGCGGCAGCAGAGGAGACCCAGTACTTC. It specifies CASSHRAAAEETQYF.

This clone was detected once. The chain is built from TRBV5-4 and TRBJ1-5; the match to TRBD1 covers 8 bases. The germline V gene has CDR1 SGHNT and CDR2 YYREEE (reference sequence). The CDR3 has 14 amino acids. The junction had 3 bases not matched to a gene; V was cut back by 4 bases and J by 3 bases. CDR3 sequence reads: CASSRQGNNQPQHF. The CDR3 bases are TGTGCCAGCAGCCGACAGGGGAACAATCAGCCCCAGCATTTT.

V is TRBV6-5 and J is TRBJ2-7; D is tentatively TRBD1 or TRBD2 (6 bases each). Trimming pared 7 bases from V and 4 bases from J, leaving 11 bases between. The V gene's germline CDR1 is MNHEY and CDR2 SVGAGI. The CDR3 covers 12 residues. This CDR3 reads CASTPGAYEQYF. CDR3 bases: TGTGCCAGCACCCCGGGGGCGTACGAGCAGTACTTC.

This CDR3 reads CASSQAPDSSYEQYF. The CDR3 DNA sequence: TGTGCCAGCAGCCAAGCCCCGGACAGTTCCTACGAGCAGTACTTC. This chain links TRBV4-2 with TRBJ2-7; weak D call: TRBD1 (6 bases). The CDR3 consists of 15 residues. The germline CDR1 and CDR2 sequences are LGHNA and YNFKEQ. V was pared by 1 base and J by 1 base, with 11 bases between.

This clone turned up a few times. The chain links TRBV27 to TRBJ1-1; tentatively, D is TRBD1 (5 bases). The CDR3 has 14 residues. Trimming cost V 5 bases and J 1 base, with 11 bases left between them. Germline lookup yields CDR1 MNHEY and CDR2 SMNVEV (reference sequence). The CDR3 sequence: CASSKRGPNTEAFF. CDR3 coding DNA: TGTGCCAGCAGTAAACGGGGACCGAACACTGAAGCTTTCTTT.

This clone is medium-sized (0.01 to 0.1%) by share. This chain uses TRBV6-1 with TRBJ1-5, with D possibly matching TRBD1 (5 bases). CDR1 MNHNS and CDR2 SASEGT come from the germline V gene. This CDR3 is 14 amino acids long. V was pared by 1 base and J by 3 bases, with 7 bases between. This chain's CDR3 is CASSEDRTNQPQHF. CDR3 nucleotides: TGTGCCAGCAGTGAAGACAGGACCAATCAGCCCCAGCATTTT.

The chain combines TRBV10-3 with TRBJ1-1; D not resolved. The germline V gene has CDR1 ENHRY and CDR2 SYGVKD. V was trimmed by 0 bases and J by 5 bases, leaving 10 bases between them. The CDR3 has 14 residues. The CDR3 protein is CAISESAGWTEAFF. The CDR3 DNA follows: TGTGCCATCAGTGAGTCCGCGGGGTGGACTGAAGCTTTCTTT.

The chain has TRBV27 and TRBJ2-1, with D unresolved. V was pared by 0 bases and J by 3 bases, with 6 bases between. This CDR3 has 14 amino acids. Germline loops: CDR1 MNHEY, CDR2 SMNVEV (reference sequence). Here the CDR3 DNA reads TGTGCCAGCAGTTTATCGACGAACTACAATGAGCAGTTCTTC. Protein sequence: CASSLSTNYNEQFF.

The chain uses TRBV7-9 and TRBJ2-1; 10 bases match TRBD2. The V segment lost 4 bases and the J segment 10 bases; nucleotides outside the gene matches: 10. From germline, CDR1 is SEHNR and CDR2 FQNEAQ (reference sequence). The CDR3 sequence is 15 residues long. The CDR3, as DNA: TGTGCCAGCAGCTCGTATTCTAGCGGGAGAAGGGAGCAGTTCTTC. Translation: CASSSYSSGRREQFF. The full variable domain, rest sourced from reference TRBV7-9 and TRBJ2-1, is DTGVSQNPRHKITKRGQNVTFRCDPISEHNRLYWYRQTLGQGPEFLTYFQNEAQLEKSRLLSDRFSAERPKGSFSTLEIQRTEQGDSAMYLCASSSYSSGRREQFFGPGTRLTVL.

This chain joins TRBV5-6 and TRBJ2-1, with no clear D. There are 16 residues in the CDR3. The V gene's germline CDR1 is SGHDT and CDR2 YYEEEE. Trimming removed 0 bases from V and 0 bases from J, with 10 bases in between. The DNA for the CDR3 is TGTGCCAGCAGCTTGGCGGTCACTGGCTCCTACAATGAGCAGTTCTTC. Protein sequence: CASSLAVTGSYNEQFF.

The gene calls are TRBV9 and TRBJ1-2, with 8 positions matching TRBD1. The germline V gene has CDR1 SGDLS and CDR2 YYNGEE. This CDR3 is built from 16 residues. With 0 bases clipped from V and 4 bases from J, the junction kept 8 bases outside the gene matches. The chain's CDR3 is CASSVGGGQESYGYTF. The CDR3 DNA sequence: TGTGCCAGCAGCGTAGGGGGGGGACAGGAATCCTATGGCTACACCTTC.

This chain uses TRBV7-9 with TRBJ2-7; 8 bases map to TRBD1. The germline V gene has CDR1 SEHNR and CDR2 FQNEAQ (reference sequence). The CDR3 totals 13 residues. J gave up 5 bases and V 5 bases, and 5 bases lay outside the gene matches. The CDR3: CASSGATGDEQYF. CDR3 in DNA: TGTGCCAGCAGCGGTGCGACAGGGGACGAGCAGTACTTC.

Turning to this clone: The same CDR3 can be traced to other DNA sequences in this sample. The V and J genes are TRBV15 and TRBJ1-3; D unclear. The CDR3 runs to 15 residues. Germline-derived CDR1 and CDR2 are LNHNV and YYDKDF (reference sequence). V was clipped by 0 bases and J by 4 bases, with 10 bases between them. The CDR3: CATSRDRGSGNTIYF. The CDR3 region has the DNA TGTGCCACCAGCAGAGATCGGGGTTCGGGAAACACCATATATTTT.

V gene TRBV6-5 combines with J gene TRBJ1-4, with TRBD1 identical over 8 bases. CDR3 length equals 14 residues. V was clipped by 5 bases and J by 7 bases; unmatched bases: 6. Looked up from germline, CDR1 is MNHEY and CDR2 is SVGAGI. CDR3 sequence reads: CASSHRGAGEKLFF. For the CDR3, the DNA is TGTGCCAGCAGTCACAGGGGGGCCGGTGAAAAACTGTTTTTT.

The chain combines TRBV7-2 with TRBJ2-1; the match to TRBD2 covers 8 bases. CDR3 size: 15 residues. The germline V gene has CDR1 SGHTA and CDR2 FQGNSA. V shed 4 bases and J 0 bases; nucleotides not matched to a gene: 2. CDR3 region: CASSSTSASYNEQFF. The CDR3 DNA sequence: TGTGCCAGCAGCTCGACTAGCGCCTCCTACAATGAGCAGTTCTTC.

The V and J genes are TRBV7-6 and TRBJ2-5; maybe TRBD1 (6 bases). V dropped 4 bases and J dropped 2 bases, with 8 bases sitting between them. The germline V gene encodes CDR1 SGHVS and CDR2 FNYEAQ. The CDR3 has 13 amino acids. The CDR3: CASSSRGQETQYF. DNA of the CDR3: TGTGCCAGCAGCTCCAGGGGACAAGAGACCCAGTACTTC.

The genes are TRBV27 and TRBJ2-7, with D maybe TRBD2 (6 bases). Germline V lookup: CDR1 MNHEY, CDR2 SMNVEV (reference sequence). CDR3 length: 14 amino acids. V dropped 6 bases and J dropped 3 bases, with 15 bases sitting between them. For the CDR3, the DNA is TGTGCCAGCAGCCAAAGGACCGGGGGCTACGAGCAGTACTTC. Its translation: CASSQRTGGYEQYF.

The V call is TRBV13, the J call TRBJ2-4; 9 bases map to TRBD1. Trimming cost V 4 bases and J 0 bases; bases outside gene matches: 4. The CDR3 has 16 amino acids. Germline V gene sequence: CDR1 PRHDT, CDR2 FYEKMQ (reference sequence). CDR3 DNA sequence: TGTGCCAGCAGCTACGGGACAGGGATAGCCAAAAACATTCAGTACTTC. Protein sequence: CASSYGTGIAKNIQYF.

V gene TRBV19 combines with J gene TRBJ1-1; a possible D gene is TRBD1 (5 bases). V gave up 4 bases and J gave up 1 base, with 13 bases separating them. This CDR3 has 15 residues. In germline, CDR1 is LNHDA, CDR2 SQIVND (reference sequence). The CDR3, as DNA: TGTGCCAGTAGTAAAACCCCAACAGGGAACACTGAAGCTTTCTTT. Protein product: CASSKTPTGNTEAFF.

This chain links TRBV27 with TRBJ2-5; D tentatively reads TRBD1 or TRBD2 (5 bases each). V lost 4 bases to trimming and J lost 9 bases, with 21 bases between them. This CDR3 contains 15 residues. Germline assignment: CDR1 MNHEY and CDR2 SMNVEV (reference sequence). The CDR3 loop reads CASSSPTAREGAQYF. For the CDR3, the DNA is TGTGCCAGCAGTTCCCCGACCGCCCGGGAAGGGGCCCAGTACTTC.